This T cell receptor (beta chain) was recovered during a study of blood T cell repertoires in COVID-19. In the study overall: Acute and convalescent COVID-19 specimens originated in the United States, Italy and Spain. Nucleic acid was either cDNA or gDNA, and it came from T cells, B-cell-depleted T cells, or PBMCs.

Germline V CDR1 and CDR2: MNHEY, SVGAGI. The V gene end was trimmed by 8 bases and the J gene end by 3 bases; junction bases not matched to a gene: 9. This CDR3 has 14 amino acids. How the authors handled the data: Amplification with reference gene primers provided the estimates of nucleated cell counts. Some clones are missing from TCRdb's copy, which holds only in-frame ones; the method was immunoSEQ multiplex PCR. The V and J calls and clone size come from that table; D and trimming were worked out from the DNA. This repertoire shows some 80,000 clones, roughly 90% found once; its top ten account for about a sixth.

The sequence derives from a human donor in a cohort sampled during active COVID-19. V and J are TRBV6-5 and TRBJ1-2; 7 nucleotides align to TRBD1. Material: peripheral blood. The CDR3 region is CASHVRQGDYGYTF. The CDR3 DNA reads TGTGCCAGCCACGTTCGACAGGGAGACTATGGCTACACCTTC.